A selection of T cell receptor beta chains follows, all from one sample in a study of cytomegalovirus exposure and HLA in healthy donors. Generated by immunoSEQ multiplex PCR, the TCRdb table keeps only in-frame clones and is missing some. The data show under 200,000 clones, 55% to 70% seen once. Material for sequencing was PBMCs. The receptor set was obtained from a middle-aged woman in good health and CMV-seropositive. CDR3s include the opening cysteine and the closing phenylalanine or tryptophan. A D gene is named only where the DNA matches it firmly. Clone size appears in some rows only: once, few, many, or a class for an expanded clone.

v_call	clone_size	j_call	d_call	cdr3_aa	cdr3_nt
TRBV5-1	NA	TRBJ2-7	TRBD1	CASSTGQAREQYF	TGCGCCAGCAGTACGGGACAGGCTAGAGAGCAGTACTTC
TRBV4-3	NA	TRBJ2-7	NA	CASSQDVAREQYF	TGCGCCAGCAGCCAAGATGTAGCGAGGGAGCAGTACTTC
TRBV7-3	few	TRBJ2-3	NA	CASSRTGTATDTQYF	TGTGCCAGCAGCAGAACCGGGACTGCCACAGATACGCAGTATTTT
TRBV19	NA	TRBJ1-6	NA	CASSIEGGQSPLHF	TGTGCCAGTAGTATAGAAGGTGGACAGTCACCCCTCCACTTT
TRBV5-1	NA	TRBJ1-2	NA	CASSSSGVNYGYTF	TGCGCCAGCAGCAGCAGCGGGGTTAACTATGGCTACACCTTC
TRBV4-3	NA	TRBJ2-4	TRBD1	CASSQERTGVKNIQYF	TGCGCCAGCAGCCAAGAAAGGACAGGGGTCAAAAACATTCAGTACTTC
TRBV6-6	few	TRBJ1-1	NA	CASSYSSSGDTEAFF	TGTGCCAGCAGTTACTCTTCCTCGGGGGACACTGAAGCTTTCTTT
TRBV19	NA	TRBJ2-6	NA	CASNVGGLGANVLTF	TGTGCCAGTAACGTGGGGGGTCTCGGGGCCAACGTCCTGACTTTC
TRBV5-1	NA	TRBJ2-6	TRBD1	CASSRGPDRGGSGANVLTF	TGCGCCAGCAGCCGTGGGCCGGACAGGGGGGGCTCTGGGGCCAACGTCCTGACTTTC
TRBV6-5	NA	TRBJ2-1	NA	CASTTGQGLEQFF	TGTGCCAGCACCACGGGTCAGGGATTGGAGCAGTTCTTC
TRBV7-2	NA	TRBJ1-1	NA	CASSLGGGRVNTEAFF	TGTGCCAGCAGCTTAGGGGGGGGCCGGGTAAACACTGAAGCTTTCTTT
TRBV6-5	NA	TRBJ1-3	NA	CASSYSRRQGGNTIYF	TGTGCCAGCAGTTACTCGAGAAGGCAGGGAGGAAACACCATATATTTT
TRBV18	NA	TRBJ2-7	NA	CASSSDSTAKYEQYF	TGTGCCAGCTCATCCGACAGCACAGCCAAATACGAGCAGTACTTC
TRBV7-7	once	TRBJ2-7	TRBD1	CASSSGTGVYEQYF	TGTGCTAGCAGCTCCGGGACAGGGGTGTACGAGCAGTACTTC
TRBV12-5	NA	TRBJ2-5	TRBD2	CASGLVSSGGARHKETQYF	TGTGCTAGTGGTTTGGTATCTAGCGGGGGGGCCCGACACAAAGAGACCCAGTACTTC
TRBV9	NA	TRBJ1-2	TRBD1	CASSPGQGISGYTF	TGTGCCAGCAGCCCCGGACAGGGGATCTCTGGCTACACCTTC
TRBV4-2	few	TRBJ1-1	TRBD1	CASSQGTGTEAFF	TGTGCCAGCAGCCAAGGGACAGGCACTGAAGCTTTCTTT
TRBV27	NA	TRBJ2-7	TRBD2	CASSFSGLAGGGEQYF	TGTGCCAGCAGTTTTTCCGGACTAGCGGGAGGGGGAGAGCAGTACTTC
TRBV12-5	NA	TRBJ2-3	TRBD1	CASGPDRDLPTDTQYF	TGTGCTAGTGGTCCCGACAGGGACCTTCCCACAGATACGCAGTATTTT
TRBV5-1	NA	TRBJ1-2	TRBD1	CASSPGQPGDYGYTF	TGCGCCAGCAGCCCGGGACAGCCGGGGGACTATGGCTACACCTTC
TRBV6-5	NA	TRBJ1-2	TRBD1	CASRFDRASGDGYTF	TGTGCCAGCAGATTCGACAGGGCCAGTGGCGATGGCTACACCTTC
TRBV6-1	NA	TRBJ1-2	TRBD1	CASSEVAGTGGYGYTF	TGTGCCAGCAGTGAAGTAGCCGGGACAGGGGGTTATGGCTACACCTTC
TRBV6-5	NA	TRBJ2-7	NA	CASSYSQGYEQYF	TGTGCCAGCAGTTACTCGCAGGGCTACGAGCAGTACTTC
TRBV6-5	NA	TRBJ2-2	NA	CASSYSTRGFGELFF	TGTGCCAGCAGTTACTCGACCCGGGGTTTCGGGGAGCTGTTTTTT
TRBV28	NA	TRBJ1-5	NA	CASSLFFQGLNQPQNF	TGTGCCAGCAGTTTATTCTTCCAGGGGCTAAATCAGCCCCAGAATTTT
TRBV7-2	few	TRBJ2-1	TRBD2	CASSLVGRAGGRNEQFF	TGTGCCAGCAGCTTAGTGGGCAGAGCGGGAGGGAGGAATGAGCAGTTCTTC
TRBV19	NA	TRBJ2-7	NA	CASSYRVFGSYEQYF	TGTGCCAGTAGTTACAGGGTTTTCGGCTCCTACGAGCAGTACTTC
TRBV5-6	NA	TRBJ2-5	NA	CASSSTGWETQYF	TGTGCCAGCAGCTCAACAGGGTGGGAGACCCAGTACTTC
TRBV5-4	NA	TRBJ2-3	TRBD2	CASSRSGGETDTQYF	TGTGCCAGCAGCCGTAGCGGGGGGGAGACAGATACGCAGTATTTT
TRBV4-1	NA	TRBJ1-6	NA	CASSQDLGTNNSPLHF	TGCGCCAGCAGCCAAGATCTTGGGACAAATAATTCACCCCTCCACTTT
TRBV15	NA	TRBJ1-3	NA	CATSRDWSQGTIYF	TGTGCCACCAGCAGAGATTGGAGTCAAGGCACCATATATTTT
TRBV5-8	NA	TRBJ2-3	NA	CASSFPTGSLDTDTQYF	TGTGCCAGCAGCTTTCCAACGGGGAGTTTGGACACAGATACGCAGTATTTT
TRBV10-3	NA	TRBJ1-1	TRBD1	CAISLRDRGEMTEAFF	TGTGCCATCAGCCTCCGGGACAGGGGTGAAATGACTGAAGCTTTCTTT
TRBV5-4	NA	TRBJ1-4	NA	CASSQGLPEKLFF	TGTGCCAGCAGCCAGGGGCTTCCAGAAAAACTGTTTTTT
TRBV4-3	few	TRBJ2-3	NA	CASSQDPVDTQYF	TGCGCCAGCAGCCAAGATCCTGTAGATACGCAGTATTTT
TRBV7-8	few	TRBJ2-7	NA	CASSLGGGGVSYEQYF	TGTGCCAGCAGCCTGGGGGGAGGGGGGGTGTCCTACGAGCAGTACTTC
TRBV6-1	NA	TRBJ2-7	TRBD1	CASSEAPTTGTLTYEQYF	TGTGCCAGCAGTGAGGCCCCCACGACAGGGACCCTCACCTACGAGCAGTACTTC
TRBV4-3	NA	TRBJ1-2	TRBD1	CASSQDLNRGPSYGYTF	TGCGCCAGCAGCCAAGATTTGAACAGGGGGCCTTCCTATGGCTACACCTTC
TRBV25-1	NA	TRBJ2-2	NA	CASSNTGELFF	TGTGCCAGTTCAAACACCGGGGAGCTGTTTTTT
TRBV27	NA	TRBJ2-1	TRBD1	CASSADRGLGEQFF	TGTGCCAGCAGTGCTGACAGGGGGCTGGGTGAGCAGTTCTTC
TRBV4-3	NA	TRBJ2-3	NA	CASSQQGLHTQYF	TGCGCCAGCAGCCAGCAGGGGTTACATACGCAGTATTTT
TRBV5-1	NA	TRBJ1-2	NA	CASSPPGLKGAYGYTF	TGCGCCAGCAGCCCTCCCGGTCTGAAAGGGGCCTATGGCTACACCTTC
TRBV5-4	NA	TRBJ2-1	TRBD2	CASSPRTSGIYNEQFF	TGTGCCAGCAGCCCAAGGACTAGCGGGATATACAATGAGCAGTTCTTC
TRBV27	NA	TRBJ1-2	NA	CASGAGVVSGGYTF	TGTGCCAGCGGGGCAGGGGTTGTATCAGGTGGCTACACCTTC
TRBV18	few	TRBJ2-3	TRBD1	CASSPPLTGTGIADTQYF	TGTGCCAGCTCACCACCCTTAACCGGGACAGGGATCGCAGATACGCAGTATTTT
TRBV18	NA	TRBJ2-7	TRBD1	CASSPEGAPSYEQYF	TGTGCCAGCTCACCAGAGGGGGCCCCTTCCTACGAGCAGTACTTC
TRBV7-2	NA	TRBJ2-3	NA	CASSPTGYDTQYF	TGTGCCAGCAGCCCTACAGGGTACGATACGCAGTATTTT
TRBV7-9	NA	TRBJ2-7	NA	CASSSDIDHEQYF	TGTGCCAGCAGCTCCGACATCGATCACGAGCAGTACTTC
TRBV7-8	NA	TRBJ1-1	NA	CASSLSRLNTEAFF	TGTGCCAGCAGCTTATCGCGGTTGAACACTGAAGCTTTCTTT
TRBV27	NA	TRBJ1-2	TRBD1	CASSLSKNRGHTF	TGTGCCAGCAGTTTATCGAAAAACAGGGGTCACACCTTC
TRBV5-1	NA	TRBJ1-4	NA	CASSLAGHAEGKLFF	TGCGCCAGCAGCTTGGCGGGCCATGCCGAGGGTAAGCTGTTTTTT
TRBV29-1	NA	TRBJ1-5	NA	CSVETTEDQPQHF	TGCAGCGTTGAAACGACAGAAGATCAGCCCCAGCATTTT
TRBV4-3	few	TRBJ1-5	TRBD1	CASSLDREVGPQHF	TGCGCCAGCAGCCTGGACAGGGAGGTAGGGCCCCAGCATTTT
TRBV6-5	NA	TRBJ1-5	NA	CASSEEGGQPQHF	TGTGCCAGCAGTGAGGAAGGAGGTCAGCCCCAGCATTTT
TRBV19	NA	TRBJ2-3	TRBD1	CASTGTSGGRKVSSTDTQYF	TGTGCCAGTACCGGAACGTCAGGGGGCAGGAAGGTCTCTAGCACAGATACGCAGTATTTT
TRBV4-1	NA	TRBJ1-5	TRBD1	CASSPSAQGANQPQHF	TGCGCCAGCAGCCCGTCTGCACAGGGGGCGAATCAGCCCCAGCATTTT
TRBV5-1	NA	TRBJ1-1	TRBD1	CASSLGGTGATEAFF	TGCGCCAGCAGCTTGGGTGGGACAGGGGCCACTGAAGCTTTCTTT